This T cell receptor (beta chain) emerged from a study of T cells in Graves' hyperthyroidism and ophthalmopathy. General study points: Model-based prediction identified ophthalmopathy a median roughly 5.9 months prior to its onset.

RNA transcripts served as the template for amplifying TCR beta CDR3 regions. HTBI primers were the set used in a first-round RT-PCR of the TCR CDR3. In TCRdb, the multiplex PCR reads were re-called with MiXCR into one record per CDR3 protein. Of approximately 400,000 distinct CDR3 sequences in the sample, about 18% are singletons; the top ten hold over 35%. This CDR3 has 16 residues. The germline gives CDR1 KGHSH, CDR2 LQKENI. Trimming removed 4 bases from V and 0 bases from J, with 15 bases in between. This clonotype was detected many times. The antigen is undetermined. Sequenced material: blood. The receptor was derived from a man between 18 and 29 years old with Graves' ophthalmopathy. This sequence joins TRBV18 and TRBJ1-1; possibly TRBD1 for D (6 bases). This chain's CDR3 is CASSLTRGSMNTEAFF. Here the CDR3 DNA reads TGTGCCAGCTCACTAACAAGGGGGAGCATGAACACTGAAGCTTTCTTT.